The 18 T cell receptor beta chains reported below all come from one sample, sequenced in a study of neurological immune-mediated disorders. In TCRdb, the 5' RACE reads were re-called with MiXCR into one record per CDR3 protein. The sample lists 18,000 or so distinct CDR3 sequences; about 15% were seen once. The sequencing input was CD4+ T cells from blood. Receptors originate from a woman aged 60-70 years with HTLV-1-associated myelopathy (HAM/TSP).

In this sample, this clonotype turned up many times. V gene TRBV7-7 combines with J gene TRBJ2-5; weak D call: TRBD1 (6 bases). The germline V gene encodes CDR1 SSHAT and CDR2 FNYEAQ (reference sequence). Trimming removed 4 bases from V and 1 base from J, with 10 bases in between. This CDR3 comprises 14 residues. CDR3 in DNA: TGTGCCAGCAGCTCGGGACACCTCCAAGAGACCCAGTACTTC. This sequence encodes CASSSGHLQETQYF.

There are many counts of this clonotype. This rearrangement joins TRBV9 to TRBJ2-7; the match to TRBD1 covers 7 bases. This CDR3 comprises 16 residues. Germline lookup yields CDR1 SGDLS and CDR2 YYNGEE. V gave up 3 bases and J gave up 0 bases; unmatched junction bases: 9. The CDR3 bases are TGTGCCAGCAGCGCCCACCTGACAGGGAGCTCCTACGAGCAGTACTTC. It translates to CASSAHLTGSSYEQYF.

This clonotype was found many times. The chain carries TRBV20-1 and TRBJ2-1, with 9 bases lining up with TRBD2. The CDR3 has 14 amino acids. CDR1 and CDR2 (germline): DFQATT, SNEGSKA (reference sequence). The CDR3 loop is CSGDTSGRYNEQFF. The CDR3, as DNA: TGCAGCGGCGATACTAGCGGGCGCTACAATGAGCAGTTCTTC.

This clonotype appeared many times. This sequence joins TRBV25-1 and TRBJ1-4; D gene ambiguous. The germline V gene encodes CDR1 MGHDK and CDR2 SYGVNS. CDR3 length equals 16 residues. The germline V and J ends were trimmed by 6 bases and 8 bases, with 22 bases remaining between them. CDR3 DNA: TGTGCCAGCAGGTCACTCGGAGGGATTGCTGGGGAAAAACTGTTTTTT. Translating it yields CASRSLGGIAGEKLFF.

This clonotype has a count of ten or more. The V gene is TRBV9, the J gene TRBJ2-3, with no clear D. The CDR3 consists of 18 residues. Germline loops: CDR1 SGDLS, CDR2 YYNGEE. V was trimmed by 3 bases and J by 1 base, leaving 21 bases between them. The CDR3 reads CASSGPSSTHAGTDTQYF. Written as DNA, the CDR3 is TGTGCCAGCAGCGGCCCATCCTCGACCCACGCCGGCACAGATACGCAGTATTTT.

Regarding this clonotype: The conserved phenylalanine or tryptophan normally closing the CDR3 is absent here, so this likely arose from a read error. This chain uses TRBV3-1 with TRBJ1-2, with D unclear. Germline V gene lookup returns CDR1 LGHDT and CDR2 YNNKEL (reference sequence). The CDR3 sequence is 15 residues long. V lost 4 bases, J lost 4 bases, and 16 bases lay in between. The DNA for the CDR3 is TGTGCCAGCAGCCCCCGTAGGGAAGTGTCCTATGGCTACACCCTC. Translated, it gives CASSPRREVSYGYTL.

This clonotype was picked up many times. The rearrangement joins TRBV20-1 to TRBJ1-5; no reliable D call. Deletions cut 3 bases from V and 0 bases from J, with 12 bases between. The CDR3 is 15 residues long. Germline CDR1 is DFQATT and CDR2 is SNEGSKA (reference sequence). The CDR3 reads CSARSQVDSNQPQHF. The CDR3 DNA follows: TGCAGTGCTAGGTCTCAGGTAGATAGCAATCAGCCCCAGCATTTT.

This clonotype was seen ten or more times. The gene calls are TRBV4-3 and TRBJ1-2; D perhaps matches TRBD1 (5 bases). The CDR3 spans 13 residues. Trimming took 4 bases from V and 7 from J, leaving 13 bases between them. Germline V gives CDR1 LGHNA, CDR2 YSLEER. The CDR3 DNA sequence: TGCGCCAGCAGCCGCCCGGGGACTTTTGGCTACACCTTC. It encodes CASSRPGTFGYTF.

This clonotype was seen many times. The genes are TRBV7-2 and TRBJ2-7; possibly TRBD1 for D (5 bases). CDR1 and CDR2 from the germline V gene are SGHTA and FQGNSA. The germline V and J ends were trimmed by 3 bases and 2 bases, with 11 bases remaining between them. The CDR3 consists of 14 residues. CDR3 coding DNA: TGTGCCAGCAGCTTCAAGGGGCCTCCCTACGAGCAGTACTTC. It is translated as CASSFKGPPYEQYF.

In its sample, this clonotype was seen many times. The chain combines TRBV5-5 with TRBJ2-2; no definite D call. V was shortened by 4 bases and J by 8 bases, with 12 bases between the two germline ends. This CDR3 comprises 13 residues. Germline CDR1 SGHKS, CDR2 YYEKEE (reference sequence). CDR3 coding DNA: TGTGCCAGCAGCGCGGTAGCCGGGGGGGAGCTGTTTTTT. Protein product: CASSAVAGGELFF.

This chain uses TRBV29-1 with TRBJ1-2; the match to TRBD1 covers 9 bases. The junction had 4 bases not matched to a gene; V was cut back by 5 bases and J by 6 bases. The length of the CDR3 is 12 residues. Germline assignment: CDR1 SQVTM and CDR2 ANQGSEA. The CDR3 region is CSVTRTGDGYTF. In nucleotides, the CDR3 is TGCAGCGTTACCCGGACAGGGGATGGCTACACCTTC.

Ten or more counts support this clonotype. DNA of the CDR3: TGTGCCACCCCTAAACTGTTTTTT. Encoded protein: CATPKLFF. V usage is TRBV15 and J usage is TRBJ1-4; the D is unclear. The germline V and J ends were trimmed by 8 bases and 11 bases, with 3 bases remaining between them. This CDR3 is 8 amino acids long. Germline lookup yields CDR1 LNHNV and CDR2 YYDKDF (reference sequence).

This clonotype was picked up many times. V is TRBV12-3 or TRBV12-4 and J is TRBJ2-3; D uncertain. Trimming stripped 5 bases from V and 8 bases from J, with 11 bases between. The CDR3 length is 12 residues. CDR3 region: CASSPISGTQYF. CDR3 nucleotide sequence: TGTGCCAGCAGTCCGATTAGTGGTACGCAGTATTTT.

This clonotype was recorded at least ten times. The chain is built from TRBV6-5 and TRBJ2-1, with 7 bases lining up with TRBD1. Trimming took 0 bases from V and 8 from J; bases not matched to a gene: 4. The V gene's germline CDR1 is MNHEY and CDR2 SVGAGI. The CDR3 is made up of 14 amino acids. CDR3 in amino acids: CASSYSTGLDEQFF. The CDR3 nucleotides read TGTGCCAGCAGTTACTCGACAGGGCTAGATGAGCAGTTCTTC.

V gene TRBV20-1 combines with J gene TRBJ2-3; the D call may be TRBD1 or TRBD2 (7 bases each). Germline V gene sequence: CDR1 DFQATT, CDR2 SNEGSKA (reference sequence). Deletions cut 6 bases from V and 4 bases from J, with 20 bases between. This CDR3 has 15 amino acids. The DNA for the CDR3 is TGCAGTGCCACCGACCAGGGGGGGCCCGCAGATACGCAGTATTTT. Translation gives CSATDQGGPADTQYF.

This clonotype was seen many times. The chain uses TRBV3-1 and TRBJ1-2; D remains ambiguous. Germline values: CDR1 LGHDT, CDR2 YNNKEL (reference sequence). CDR3 size: 12 residues. Trimming stripped 1 base from V and 7 bases from J, with 7 bases between. CDR3 DNA sequence: TGTGCCAGCAGCCAAGGGATGAGTGGCTACACCTTC. Protein sequence: CASSQGMSGYTF.

This clonotype appeared a few times. This may stem from a read error, because a much larger clone lies one nucleotide away. V and J are TRBV7-2 and TRBJ2-1; 9 bases fit TRBD2. The CDR3 extends over 16 amino acids. Germline CDR1 is SGHTA and CDR2 is FQGNSA. CDR3 sequence reads: CVSSLVGTSTYNEQFF. CDR3 nucleotides: TGTGTCAGCAGCTTAGTAGGGACTAGCACATACAATGAGCAGTTCTTC.

This clonotype occurred many times. V gene TRBV29-1 combines with J gene TRBJ1-2; 9 nucleotides align to TRBD1. Per germline, CDR1 SQVTM and CDR2 ANQGSEA. This CDR3 contains 13 residues. Trimming at V came to 8 bases and at J to 9 bases, leaving 13 bases not matched to a gene. DNA for the CDR3: TGCAGCATCGTAGCTGGACAGGGGTTCCGCTACACCTTC. Translated: CSIVAGQGFRYTF.